This T cell receptor beta chain was sequenced during a study of human T cells and chemical hapten exposure. Findings and caveats of the study: Compared to controls, expanded TCRs made significantly more large clusters of similar CDR3s.

TCRdb itself ran the RACE reads through MiXCR, one entry per CDR3 protein. The data hold around 250,000 distinct CDR3 sequences, with roughly 8.9% observed a single time. This clonotype showed up many times. The antigen is not known. As to time point: pre-sensitization, week 0. Treatment meaning: therapeutic diphenylcyclopropenone sensitization with weekly scalp DPC. The sequencing here drew on whole blood, taken in connection with sensitization to the hapten diphenylcyclopropenone (DPC). This clonotype originated in a woman aged 40 to 55 with alopecia areata. Some clones in this sample may be carry-over from other donors' samples.

The CDR3 region is CASSYSGPNSGTVYEQYF. CDR3 coding DNA: TGTGCCAGCAGTTATTCAGGACCAAATTCCGGGACGGTCTACGAGCAGTACTTC. The chain has TRBV6-5 and TRBJ2-7; D tentatively fits TRBD1 or TRBD2 (5 bases each). Germline V gives CDR1 MNHEY, CDR2 SVGAGI. V shed 3 bases and J shed 3 bases, with 24 bases lying between them. This CDR3 is 18 amino acids long.